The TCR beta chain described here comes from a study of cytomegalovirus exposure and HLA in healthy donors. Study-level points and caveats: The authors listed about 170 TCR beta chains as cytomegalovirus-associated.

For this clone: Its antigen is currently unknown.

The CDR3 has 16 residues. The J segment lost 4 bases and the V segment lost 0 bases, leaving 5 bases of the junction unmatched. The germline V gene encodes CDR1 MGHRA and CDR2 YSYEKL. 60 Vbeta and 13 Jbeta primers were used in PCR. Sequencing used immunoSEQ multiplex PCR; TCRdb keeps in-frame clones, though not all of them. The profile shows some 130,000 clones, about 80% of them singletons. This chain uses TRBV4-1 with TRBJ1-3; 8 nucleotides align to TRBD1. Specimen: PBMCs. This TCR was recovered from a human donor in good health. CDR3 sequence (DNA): TGCGCCAGCAGCCAAGACCCCGGACAGGGAGGAAACACCATATATTTT. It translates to CASSQDPGQGGNTIYF.